This is a list of T cell receptor beta chains from one sample in a study of blood T cell repertoires in COVID-19. Data came from immunoSEQ multiplex PCR; TCRdb stores just in-frame clones and leaves some out. The sample includes more than 75,000 clones, about 86% of them seen just once. Sequencing was done on a sample of peripheral blood. Receptors were obtained from a woman older than 75 with acute or convalescent COVID-19. The CDR3 runs from the conserved cysteine through the conserved F or W. Each record gives: J gene, clone size, V gene, D gene, CDR3 DNA, CDR3 protein. The D gene is left open where the match is weak. Not all rows give a size; the values are once, few, many and, for expanded clones, a class.

J: TRBJ1-1
size: -
V: TRBV5-6
D: TRBD1
DNA: TGTGCCAGCACCTTAACACGATTACCGGGACAGATGAACACTGAAGCTTTCTTT
CDR3: CASTLTRLPGQMNTEAFF

J: TRBJ2-7
size: few
V: TRBV18
D: TRBD2
DNA: TGTGCCAGCTCACCTCCTAGCGGGAGGGCTTACGAGCAGTACTTC
CDR3: CASSPPSGRAYEQYF

J: TRBJ1-6
size: -
V: TRBV2
D: TRBD1
DNA: TGTGCCAGCAGTGAAGCCGACAGGGGTGGATCACCCCTCCACTTT
CDR3: CASSEADRGGSPLHF

J: TRBJ2-1
size: few
V: TRBV9
D: TRBD1
DNA: TGTGCCAGCAGCGTAGCGGGACAGGGGGGAAATGAGCAGTTCTTC
CDR3: CASSVAGQGGNEQFF

J: TRBJ1-1
size: -
V: TRBV2
D: -
DNA: TGTGCCAGCAGTATTAGAGTAACGAACACTGAAGCTTTCTTT
CDR3: CASSIRVTNTEAFF

J: TRBJ1-1
size: -
V: TRBV11-2
D: -
DNA: TGTGCCAGCAGCCCGACGATTCAGGGCACTGAAGCTTTCTTT
CDR3: CASSPTIQGTEAFF

J: TRBJ2-7
size: -
V: TRBV18
D: -
DNA: TGTGCCAGCTCACCAGACAGGAACTCCTACGAGCAGTACTTC
CDR3: CASSPDRNSYEQYF

J: TRBJ1-2
size: -
V: TRBV20-1
D: -
DNA: TGCAGTGCTAGTCACGAGGGGGTAAATGGCTACACCTTC
CDR3: CSASHEGVNGYTF

J: TRBJ1-1
size: -
V: TRBV5-4
D: TRBD1
DNA: TGTGCCAGCAGCTCTCGGGACAGCAACACTGAAGCTTTCTTT
CDR3: CASSSRDSNTEAFF

J: TRBJ1-2
size: -
V: TRBV5-1
D: -
DNA: TGCGCCAGCAGCTTGGCCAATCTGGGAGGGTCGGTTGGCTACACCTTC
CDR3: CASSLANLGGSVGYTF

J: TRBJ2-5
size: -
V: TRBV5-6
D: TRBD1
DNA: TGTGCCAGCAGCCCCCGACAGGGGGCCAGGGAGACCCAGTACTTC
CDR3: CASSPRQGARETQYF

J: TRBJ2-3
size: -
V: TRBV7-2
D: TRBD2
DNA: TGTGCCAGCAGCTTGGGGACGGCGGGGGGCGGGGATACGCAGTATTTT
CDR3: CASSLGTAGGGDTQYF

J: TRBJ2-2
size: -
V: TRBV4-2
D: TRBD2
DNA: TGTGCCAGCAGCCAAGGGATAGCGGGGGGCGCCGGGGAGCTGTTTTTT
CDR3: CASSQGIAGGAGELFF

J: TRBJ2-7
size: -
V: TRBV3-1/TRBV3-2
D: TRBD2
DNA: TGTGCCAGCAGCCAAAGCCTAGCGGGGACCTACGAGCAGTACTTC
CDR3: CASSQSLAGTYEQYF

J: TRBJ1-2
size: -
V: TRBV19
D: TRBD1
DNA: TGTGCCAGTAGTACGGACAGGAATTATGGCTACACCTTC
CDR3: CASSTDRNYGYTF

J: TRBJ2-3
size: -
V: TRBV5-6
D: TRBD2
DNA: TGTGCCAGCAGTGAAGCGGGGCCTAGGCAGTATTTT
CDR3: CASSEAGPRQYF

J: TRBJ1-3
size: -
V: TRBV2
D: -
DNA: TGTGCCAGCCAGGACAAGGGAAACACCATATATTTT
CDR3: CASQDKGNTIYF

J: TRBJ2-1
size: -
V: TRBV11-2
D: TRBD2
DNA: TGTGCCAGCAGCTTAGAGAGGGGCGGGAGGGCCGGTGAGCAGTTCTTC
CDR3: CASSLERGGRAGEQFF

J: TRBJ2-5
size: -
V: TRBV28
D: TRBD1
DNA: TGTGCCAGCAGTCTCGGACAGGGATCGGGGGAGACCCAGTACTTC
CDR3: CASSLGQGSGETQYF

J: TRBJ2-2
size: -
V: TRBV18
D: TRBD1
DNA: TGTGCCAGCTCACCACGGACAGGGTCGGCCACCGGGGAGCTGTTTTTT
CDR3: CASSPRTGSATGELFF

J: TRBJ1-1
size: -
V: TRBV25-1
D: TRBD1
DNA: TGTGCCAGCTCCGGACAGGGTAGCACTGAAGCTTTCTTT
CDR3: CASSGQGSTEAFF

J: TRBJ2-5
size: once
V: TRBV5-1
D: TRBD1
DNA: TGCGCCAGCAGCTTGGGGACAGGAAGGGAGACCCAGTACTTC
CDR3: CASSLGTGRETQYF

J: TRBJ1-6
size: -
V: TRBV28
D: -
DNA: TGTGCCAGCAGTTCTCCCGGGACACGGGACCTAGGTTTTTTGGCCCTCCACTTT
CDR3: CASSSPGTRDLGFLALHF

J: TRBJ2-7
size: -
V: TRBV29-1
D: TRBD2
DNA: TGCAGCCCGGACCTACTAGCGGGATTCTACGAGCAGTACTTC
CDR3: CSPDLLAGFYEQYF

J: TRBJ2-7
size: -
V: TRBV23-1
D: -
DNA: TGCGCCAGCTTCACGTTTAGGACAGAACGTTCCTACGAGCAGTACTTC
CDR3: CASFTFRTERSYEQYF

J: TRBJ1-1
size: -
V: TRBV7-2
D: -
DNA: TGTGCCAGCAGCTTAAACCGGACACCCGGAGCTTTCTTT
CDR3: CASSLNRTPGAFF

J: TRBJ2-5
size: once
V: TRBV5-6
D: TRBD2
DNA: TGTGCCAGCAGCTTCGTTAGCGGGAGGGCCATGGAGACCCAGTACTTC
CDR3: CASSFVSGRAMETQYF

J: TRBJ1-3
size: -
V: TRBV6-2/TRBV6-3
D: TRBD1
DNA: TGTGCCAGCAGCTCCAGGGGGCGGAACTCTGGAAACACCATATATTTT
CDR3: CASSSRGRNSGNTIYF

J: TRBJ2-7
size: -
V: TRBV6-6
D: -
DNA: TGTGCCAGCAGATTACAAGCGACTAGTTGGGAGGAGCAGTACTTC
CDR3: CASRLQATSWEEQYF

J: TRBJ2-7
size: -
V: TRBV29-1
D: -
DNA: TGCAGCGTTGAAATCCCCTTCGGTGAGCAGTACTTC
CDR3: CSVEIPFGEQYF

J: TRBJ1-4
size: -
V: TRBV10-3
D: -
DNA: TGTGCCATCAGTGAGGGAGGATCCCCCGAAAAACTGTTTTTT
CDR3: CAISEGGSPEKLFF

J: TRBJ2-3
size: -
V: TRBV5-1
D: TRBD2
DNA: TGCGCCAGCAGCCTAAGCGGGGCCCCTCCTCTTAGCACAGATACGCAGTATTTT
CDR3: CASSLSGAPPLSTDTQYF

J: TRBJ2-5
size: -
V: TRBV3-1/TRBV3-2
D: TRBD2
DNA: TGTGCCAGCAAAACTAGCGGGGCGGAGACCCAGTACTTC
CDR3: CASKTSGAETQYF

J: TRBJ1-1
size: once
V: TRBV10-3
D: -
DNA: TGTGCCATCAGTGAGGGACTATCCCTTAACACTGAAGCTTTCTTT
CDR3: CAISEGLSLNTEAFF

J: TRBJ2-5
size: -
V: TRBV9
D: TRBD1
DNA: TGTGCCAGCAGCCCCCGACAGGGTGGTGAGACCCAGTACTTC
CDR3: CASSPRQGGETQYF

J: TRBJ2-6
size: once
V: TRBV3-1/TRBV3-2
D: -
DNA: TGTGCCAGCAGCCTGAAGGGGGGGCAAGGGGCCAACGTCCTGACTTTC
CDR3: CASSLKGGQGANVLTF

J: TRBJ1-2
size: -
V: TRBV19
D: TRBD1
DNA: TGTGCCAGTAGTTCCGGGACAGGCGTTAACTATGGCTACACCTTC
CDR3: CASSSGTGVNYGYTF

J: TRBJ2-3
size: -
V: TRBV15
D: TRBD2
DNA: TGTGCCACCAGCAGGGGACTAGCGGGGCCCACAGATACGCAGTATTTT
CDR3: CATSRGLAGPTDTQYF

J: TRBJ2-7
size: -
V: TRBV7-6
D: TRBD1
DNA: TGTGCCAGCAGCCTCATCCCGGGACAGACAACCTACGAGCAGTACTTC
CDR3: CASSLIPGQTTYEQYF

J: TRBJ2-3
size: -
V: TRBV2
D: TRBD1
DNA: TGTGCCAGCAACCTCCAAGGGGGCGCGAGCACAGATACGCAGTATTTT
CDR3: CASNLQGGASTDTQYF

J: TRBJ2-1
size: -
V: TRBV5-1
D: TRBD1
DNA: TGCGCCAGCAGCTTCCAGGGGGACCTAGCCCATGAGCAGTTCTTC
CDR3: CASSFQGDLAHEQFF

J: TRBJ2-7
size: -
V: TRBV21-1
D: -
DNA: TGTGCCAGCTGGACTAGCGGGACCCACGAGCAGTACTTC
CDR3: CASWTSGTHEQYF

J: TRBJ2-3
size: -
V: TRBV7-2
D: -
DNA: TGTGCCAGCAACCCAAGCGGCACAGATACGCAGTATTTT
CDR3: CASNPSGTDTQYF

J: TRBJ1-4
size: -
V: TRBV5-5
D: -
DNA: TGTGCCAGCAGCTTGACCAGGGAAGTTCATGAAAAACTGTTTTTT
CDR3: CASSLTREVHEKLFF

J: TRBJ1-6
size: -
V: TRBV9
D: TRBD1
DNA: TGTGCCAGCAGCCTAGGGGGCCTAAATTCACCCCTCCACTTT
CDR3: CASSLGGLNSPLHF